This paragraph reports one TCR beta chain. The authors' processing: Estimates of nucleated cell counts were drawn from the amplification of reference gene primers. TCRdb's table, derived via immunoSEQ multiplex PCR, lists solely in-frame clones and lacks some. For V, J and clone size, that table is used; D and trimming come from the DNA. The sample contains about 67,000 clones, over 70% of which appear only once. The CDR3 has 16 amino acids. The germline V gene encodes CDR1 LGHDT and CDR2 YNNKEL (reference sequence). Unmatched junction bases numbered 11, after V lost 4 bases and J lost 7 bases. This record comes from a study of blood T cell repertoires in COVID-19. The overall study: Whether acute or convalescent, the COVID-19 samples came from the United States, Italy and Spain. From T cells, B-cell-depleted T cells, or PBMCs came the material, which was cDNA or gDNA.

The rearrangement uses TRBV3-1 (or the pseudogene TRBV3-2) and TRBJ2-5, with 11 bases matching TRBD2. The sample taken for sequencing was peripheral blood. This TCR was recovered from a middle-aged man with active COVID-19. CDR3 sequence (DNA): TGTGCCAGCAGCCTGTCCGTAGCGGGAGGGTCACGGACCCAGTACTTC. Its protein is CASSLSVAGGSRTQYF.